These T cell receptor beta chains were read from a single sample in a study of T-cell memory formation after mild COVID-19. TCRdb re-derived calls from the 5' RACE reads in MiXCR, one entry per CDR3 protein. Altogether 300,000 or so distinct CDR3 sequences are present, approximately 15% being singletons, with the ten largest covering 22%. Material for sequencing was PBMCs or a T cell subset sorted from them (not recorded which). These receptor sequences come from a man aged 18-30 years who had mild COVID-19 (a few samples of this study predate the infection). Cell type and time point are not known. CDR3s include the opening cysteine and the closing phenylalanine or tryptophan. Fields, in order: V gene, D gene, J gene, clone size, CDR3 protein, CDR3 DNA. D genes are given only for firm matches. Size is omitted from some rows. Given values are once, few, many or a class for expanded clones.

TRBV29-1	NA	TRBJ2-1	few	CSVEAWEQGSYNEQFF	TGCAGCGTTGAAGCCTGGGAACAGGGTTCCTACAATGAGCAGTTCTTC
TRBV5-1	TRBD1	TRBJ2-7	few	CASSLASQGGGEQYF	TGCGCCAGCAGCTTGGCGTCACAGGGGGGCGGCGAGCAGTACTTC
TRBV30	NA	TRBJ2-3	few	CAWSLVNTQYF	TGTGCCTGGAGCCTAGTAAATACGCAGTATTTT
TRBV5-1	NA	TRBJ1-1	few	CASSLEGGFNTEAFF	TGCGCCAGCAGCTTGGAGGGGGGCTTCAACACTGAAGCTTTCTTT
TRBV10-2	TRBD2	TRBJ2-4	many	CASSPVTSVDKNIQYF	TGCGCCAGCAGCCCCGTGACTAGCGTAGACAAAAACATTCAGTACTTC
TRBV20-1	NA	TRBJ2-2	few	CSVSGTAGTGELFF	TGCAGTGTTTCTGGGACCGCCGGGACCGGGGAGCTGTTTTTT
TRBV7-2	TRBD2	TRBJ2-3	many	CASSRTSGAYTDTQYF	TGTGCCAGCAGCCGGACTAGCGGGGCCTACACAGATACGCAGTATTTT
TRBV6-2/TRBV6-3	NA	TRBJ1-5	few	CASSYGRQPQHF	TGTGCCAGCAGTTACGGACGTCAGCCCCAGCATTTT
TRBV6-2/TRBV6-3	NA	TRBJ2-4	NA	CASSYWGGSNIQYF	TGTGCCAGCAGTTATTGGGGCGGGTCTAACATTCAGTACTTC
TRBV9	NA	TRBJ1-2	few	CASLGSSNYGYTF	TGTGCCAGCCTAGGGTCTTCTAACTATGGCTACACCTTC
TRBV6-5	NA	TRBJ2-2	few	CASRLVPQTGELFF	TGTGCCAGCAGATTGGTCCCCCAGACCGGGGAGCTGTTTTTT
TRBV5-1	TRBD2	TRBJ2-3	NA	CASSFSPRLAADTDTQYF	TGCGCCAGCAGCTTCTCCCCCCGACTAGCGGCCGATACAGATACGCAGTATTTT
TRBV5-8	NA	TRBJ2-5	NA	CASSLGYRGMMNRETQYF	TGTGCCAGCAGCTTGGGATACAGAGGGATGATGAATCGGGAGACCCAGTACTTC
TRBV6-5	TRBD1	TRBJ2-2	few	CASSPDETGGVHTGELFF	TGTGCCAGCAGTCCCGACGAGACAGGGGGCGTACACACCGGGGAGCTGTTTTTT
TRBV20-1	NA	TRBJ1-6	NA	CSGTEYNSPLHF	TGCAGTGGGACCGAGTATAATTCACCCCTCCACTTT
TRBV7-6	TRBD2	TRBJ2-1	few	CASSLFLREDNEQFF	TGTGCCAGCAGCTTATTTCTCCGGGAGGACAATGAGCAGTTCTTC
TRBV4-3	NA	TRBJ2-1	NA	CASSQELEAEQFF	TGCGCCAGCAGCCAAGAGCTAGAGGCTGAGCAGTTCTTC
TRBV10-3	TRBD1	TRBJ2-3	NA	CAISETGAGDTQYF	TGTGCCATCAGTGAGACAGGGGCCGGAGATACGCAGTATTTT
TRBV6-5	TRBD1	TRBJ1-1	many	CASSPGQATEAFF	TGTGCCAGCAGTCCTGGACAGGCGACTGAAGCTTTCTTT
TRBV7-9	NA	TRBJ2-3	NA	CASSSGTNPTDTQYF	TGTGCCAGCAGCTCAGGGACCAACCCCACAGATACGCAGTATTTT
TRBV7-9	NA	TRBJ2-3	few	CASSLDLAGRTDTQYF	TGTGCCAGCAGCTTAGATCTTGCGGGGCGCACAGATACGCAGTATTTT
TRBV7-9	NA	TRBJ2-3	NA	CASSLVALAGDTQYF	TGTGCCAGCAGCTTAGTAGCCCTGGCGGGAGATACGCAGTATTTT
TRBV12-3/TRBV12-4	NA	TRBJ1-1	few	CASRPGTGTEAFF	TGTGCCAGCAGACCCGGGACCGGCACTGAAGCTTTCTTT
TRBV10-3	TRBD2	TRBJ2-5	NA	CAISLSGGETQYF	TGTGCCATCAGCCTTAGCGGGGGGGAGACCCAGTACTTC
TRBV5-1	TRBD1	TRBJ2-3	NA	CASSPGQGQSDTQYF	TGCGCCAGCAGCCCGGGACAGGGACAATCAGATACGCAGTATTTT
TRBV12-3/TRBV12-4	NA	TRBJ2-4	few	CASSLARLDKNIQYF	TGTGCCAGCAGTTTAGCTAGGCTAGACAAAAACATTCAGTACTTC
TRBV6-5	NA	TRBJ2-5	NA	CASSYSGLALETQYF	TGTGCCAGCAGTTACTCTGGCCTAGCCTTAGAGACCCAGTACTTC
TRBV29-1	TRBD2	TRBJ2-2	few	CSATPRGGRSGELFF	TGCAGCGCAACCCCGCGGGGGGGGCGGTCCGGGGAGCTGTTTTTT
TRBV12-3/TRBV12-4	TRBD2	TRBJ2-3	NA	CASSSTSGGARYTQYF	TGTGCCAGCAGCTCGACTAGCGGGGGGGCGCGGTATACGCAGTATTTT